Sequencing of this T cell receptor beta chain was carried out in a study of blood T cells in healthy people across ages. CDR1 is DFQATT, CDR2 SNEGSKA, per germline (reference sequence). The CDR3 covers 13 residues. The table lists this clonotype with a few counts. Its specificity is not known. Overall study results and limits: Long-lived donors carried more naive CD4+ cells and greater diversity than aged donors.

The use of a sample-barcoded 5' primer and a J-beta primer mix characterized a second PCR of about 6 to 11 cycles. The authors tagged each cDNA molecule using a template-switch adaptor with 12 random nucleotides. Each of the samples gave a minimum of 2.5 million paired-end reads that contained CDR3. MiXCR was run by TCRdb on the 5' RACE reads, yielding one entry per CDR3 protein. The sample carries under 1 million distinct CDR3 sequences, around 43% recorded once. Collection of ten milliliters of peripheral blood was performed for each donor. The sequence was collected from a man in his fifties or sixties in good health. J is TRBJ2-4 and V is TRBV20-1, with 9 bases that match TRBD1. The DNA matches TRBJ2-5 better at its end, which makes the J call doubtful. The sequencing sample was made of blood. In nucleotides, the CDR3 is TGCAGTGCTAGATTTGACAGGGGGGAGACCCAGTACTTC. Its translation is CSARFDRGETQYF.